This T cell receptor beta chain was identified in a study of CD8 T cells in Susac syndrome. General observations from the study: Susac syndrome CD8+ repertoires were clonally expanded, most strongly in CD8+ TEMRA cells.

Regarding this clonotype: Its antigen is unidentified.

This CDR3 is built from 15 residues. The germline CDR1 and CDR2 sequences are MGHRA and YSYEKL. Losses at the gene ends were 2 bases for V and 2 bases for J; bases not matched to a gene: 2. cDNA came from 0.5 to 1 ug RNA primed by random hexamers. TCRdb ran MiXCR on the immunoSEQ multiplex PCR reads and lists one entry per CDR3 protein. Counted here are some 140,000 distinct CDR3 sequences, around 93% occurring once; the ten biggest clones make up approximately 0.18%. The TCR was taken from a human donor with Susac syndrome. The chain carries TRBV4-1 and TRBJ2-7, with TRBD2 matching over 11 bases. Sequencing used CD8+ T cells from PBMCs. The CDR3 region has the DNA TGCGCCAGCAGCCAAATACTAGCGGGAGCCTACGAGCAGTACTTC. Translated: CASSQILAGAYEQYF.